This TCR beta chain was sequenced during a study of technical replicates of blood from a handful of donors. From germline, CDR1 is MNHEY and CDR2 SMNVEV (reference sequence). The CDR3 totals 12 residues. V gave up 9 bases and J gave up 3 bases, with 11 bases separating them. TCRdb keeps only in-frame clones here, not all; method: immunoSEQ multiplex PCR. The sample has 70,000 to 80,000 clones; 91% are singletons. The chain combines TRBV27 with TRBJ1-2, with D unclear. The receptor comes from a human donor in good health. Some clones in this sample may be carry-over from other donors' samples. Source material: T cells isolated from PBMCs. The CDR3 DNA reads as TGTGCCAGTCCCGGTCCTTACTATGGCTACACCTTC. It is translated as CASPGPYYGYTF.